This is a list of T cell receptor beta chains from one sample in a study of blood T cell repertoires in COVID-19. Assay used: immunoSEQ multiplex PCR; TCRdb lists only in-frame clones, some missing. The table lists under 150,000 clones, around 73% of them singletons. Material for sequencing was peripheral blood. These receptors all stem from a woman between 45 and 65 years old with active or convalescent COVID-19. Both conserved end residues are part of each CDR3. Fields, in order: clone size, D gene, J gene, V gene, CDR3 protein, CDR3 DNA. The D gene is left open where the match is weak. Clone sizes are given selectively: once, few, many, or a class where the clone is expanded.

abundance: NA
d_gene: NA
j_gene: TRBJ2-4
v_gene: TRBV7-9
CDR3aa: CASSLVSVLAKNIQYF
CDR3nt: TGTGCCAGCAGCTTAGTATCCGTACTAGCCAAAAACATTCAGTACTTC

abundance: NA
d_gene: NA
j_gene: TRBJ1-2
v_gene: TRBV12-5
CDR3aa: CASGLPSGRDYGYTF
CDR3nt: TGTGCTAGTGGTTTGCCCTCCGGCAGGGACTATGGCTACACCTTC

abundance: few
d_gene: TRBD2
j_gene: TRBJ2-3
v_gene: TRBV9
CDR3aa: CASSVGMAGGDTQYF
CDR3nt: TGTGCCAGCAGCGTAGGGATGGCGGGAGGGGATACGCAGTATTTT

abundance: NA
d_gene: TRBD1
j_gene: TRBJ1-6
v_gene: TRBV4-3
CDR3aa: CASSQGTGSYSPLHF
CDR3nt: TGCGCCAGCAGCCAAGGGACAGGGTCGTATTCACCCCTCCACTTT

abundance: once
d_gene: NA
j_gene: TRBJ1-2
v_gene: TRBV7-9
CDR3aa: CASSLTGVFNYGYTF
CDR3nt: TGTGCCAGCAGCTTGACAGGAGTCTTCAACTATGGCTACACCTTC

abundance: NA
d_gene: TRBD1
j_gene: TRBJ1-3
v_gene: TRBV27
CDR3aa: CASSEGQGSSGNTIYF
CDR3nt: TGTGCCAGCAGTGAGGGACAGGGCAGCTCTGGAAACACCATATATTTT

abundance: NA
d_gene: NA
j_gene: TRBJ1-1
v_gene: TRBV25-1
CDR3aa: CASNFVGGTEAFF
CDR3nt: TGTGCCAGCAATTTCGTAGGGGGCACTGAAGCTTTCTTT

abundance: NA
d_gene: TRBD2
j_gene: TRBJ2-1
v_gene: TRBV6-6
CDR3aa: CASSYQTSGRTEQFF
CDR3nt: TGTGCCAGCAGTTACCAGACTAGCGGGAGGACTGAGCAGTTCTTC

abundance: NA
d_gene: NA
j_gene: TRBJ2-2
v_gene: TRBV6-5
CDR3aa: CASSYRLAGELFF
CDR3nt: TGTGCCAGCAGTTACCGTCTAGCCGGGGAGCTGTTTTTT

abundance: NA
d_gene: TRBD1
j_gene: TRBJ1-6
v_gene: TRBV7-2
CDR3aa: CASSLGGTGGRSLHF
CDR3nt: TGTGCCAGCAGCTTAGGGGGGACAGGGGGTCGGTCCCTCCACTTT

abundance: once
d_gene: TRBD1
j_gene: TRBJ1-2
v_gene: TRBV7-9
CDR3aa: CASSLQTGILYGYTF
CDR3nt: TGTGCCAGCAGCTTACAGACAGGGATTCTCTATGGCTACACCTTC

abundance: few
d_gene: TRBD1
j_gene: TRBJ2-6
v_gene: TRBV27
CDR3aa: CASSINTGAGANVLTF
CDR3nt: TGTGCCAGCAGTATAAACACAGGGGCTGGGGCCAACGTCCTGACTTTC

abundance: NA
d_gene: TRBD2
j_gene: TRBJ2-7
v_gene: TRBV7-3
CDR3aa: CASSLTGGLATYEQYF
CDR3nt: TGTGCCAGCAGCTTAACGGGAGGACTAGCGACCTACGAGCAGTACTTC

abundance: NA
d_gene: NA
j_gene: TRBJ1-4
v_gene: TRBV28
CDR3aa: CASSREVSWKLFF
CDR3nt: TGTGCCAGCAGTCGGGAAGTCAGTTGGAAACTGTTTTTT

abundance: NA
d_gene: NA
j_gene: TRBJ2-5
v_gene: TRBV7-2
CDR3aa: CASSFPLMAETQYF
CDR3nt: TGTGCCAGCAGCTTTCCGCTTATGGCAGAGACCCAGTACTTC

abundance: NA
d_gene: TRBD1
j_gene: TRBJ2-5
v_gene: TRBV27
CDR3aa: CASSLAGGQETQYF
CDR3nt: TGTGCCAGCAGTTTGGCAGGGGGCCAAGAGACCCAGTACTTC

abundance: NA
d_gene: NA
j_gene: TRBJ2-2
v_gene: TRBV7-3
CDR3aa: CASSLTRNTGELFF
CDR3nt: TGTGCCAGCAGCTTAACTAGGAACACCGGGGAGCTGTTTTTT

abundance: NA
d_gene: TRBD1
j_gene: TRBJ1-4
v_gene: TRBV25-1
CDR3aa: CASSELKGQINEKLFF
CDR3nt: TGTGCCAGCAGTGAATTAAAGGGACAGATTAATGAAAAACTGTTTTTT

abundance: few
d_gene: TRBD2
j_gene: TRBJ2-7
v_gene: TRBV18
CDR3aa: CASSLMSRAGGSSYEQYF
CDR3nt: TGTGCCAGCTCACTAATGAGTCGTGCGGGAGGGTCCTCCTACGAGCAGTACTTC

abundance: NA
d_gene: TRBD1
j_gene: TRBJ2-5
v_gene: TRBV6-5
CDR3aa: CASARGPQETQYF
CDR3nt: TGTGCCAGTGCTAGGGGGCCCCAAGAGACCCAGTACTTC

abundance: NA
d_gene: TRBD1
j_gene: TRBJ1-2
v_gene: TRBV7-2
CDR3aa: CASSLARQGADTF
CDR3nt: TGTGCCAGCAGCTTAGCGAGACAGGGGGCCGACACCTTC

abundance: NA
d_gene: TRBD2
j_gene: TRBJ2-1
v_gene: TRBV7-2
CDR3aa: CASKPGTSGDNEQFF
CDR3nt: TGTGCCAGTAAACCCGGGACTAGCGGGGACAATGAGCAGTTCTTC

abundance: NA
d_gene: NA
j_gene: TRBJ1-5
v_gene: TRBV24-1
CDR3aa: CATSDRQPQHF
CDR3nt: TGTGCCACCAGTGATCGTCAGCCCCAGCATTTT

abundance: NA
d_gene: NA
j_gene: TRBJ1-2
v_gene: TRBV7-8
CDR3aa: CASSLDREGIRGYTF
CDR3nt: TGTGCCAGCAGCTTAGATCGGGAGGGAATAAGAGGCTACACCTTC

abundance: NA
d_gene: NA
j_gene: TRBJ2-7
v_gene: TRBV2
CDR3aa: CASSRDFTYEQYF
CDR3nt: TGTGCCAGCAGCCGGGACTTTACCTACGAGCAGTACTTC

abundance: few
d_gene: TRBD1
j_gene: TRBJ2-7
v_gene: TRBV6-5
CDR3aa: CAAGQGFYEQYF
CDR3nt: TGTGCCGCGGGACAGGGGTTCTACGAGCAGTACTTC

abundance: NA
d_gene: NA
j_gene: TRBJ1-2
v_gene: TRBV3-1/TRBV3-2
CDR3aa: CASSQGHGYTF
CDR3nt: TGTGCCAGCAGCCAAGGGCATGGCTACACCTTC